The entry below gives a single T cell receptor beta chain sequence along with its context. The target antigen is unknown. The sample comes from a study of shared clonotypes between healthy human individuals. Here immunoSEQ multiplex PCR was the method, and the copy in TCRdb shows in-frame clones only, minus some. Of roughly 2,300,000 clones in the sample, 85% to 95% were seen once. Study-wide findings and caveats: Genetic and exposure-history diversity was limited by the small donor number. The sharing of 5% to 5.5% of naive CD4 clonotypes was seen across a few donors.

V shed 3 bases and J 3 bases; nucleotides not matched to a gene: 12. The CDR3 is 18 amino acids. From germline, CDR1 is MDHEN and CDR2 SYDVKM. The source is a man between 18 and 35 years old in good health. Some clones in this sample may be carry-over from other donors' samples. Sequencing was performed on naive CD4+ T cells from PBMCs. As for subset: CD45RA+ positively selected. The J gene is TRBJ2-1, the V gene TRBV28; the match to TRBD2 covers 9 bases. CDR3 sequence: CASSLTGGGRALYNEQFF. CDR3 nucleotide sequence: TGTGCCAGCAGTTTGACGGGAGGCGGGAGGGCCCTCTACAATGAGCAGTTCTTC.